Shown below are 20 T cell receptor beta chains from a single sample sequenced in a study of shared clonotypes between healthy human individuals. The method was immunoSEQ multiplex PCR; TCRdb's version includes in-frame clones alone and lacks a portion of them. Seen here are about 1.5 million clones, approximately 98% observed once, and the top ten hold 0.4% to 0.45%. The sample consisted of naive CD4+ T cells sorted from blood. Subset given: CD45RA+ positively selected. These receptors were obtained from a man aged 25-40 years in good health.

This chain uses TRBV7-2 with TRBJ1-2; 7 bases align to TRBD1. Germline V gene data show CDR1 as SGHTA and CDR2 as FQGNSA. The length of the CDR3 is 15 residues. With 3 bases clipped from V and 0 bases from J, the junction kept 4 bases outside the gene matches. The CDR3 protein is CASSLMGQPNYGYTF. The CDR3 nucleotides read TGTGCCAGCAGCTTGATGGGACAGCCTAACTATGGCTACACCTTC.

V and J are TRBV28 and TRBJ1-5; D is ambiguous. The V end was cut by 1 base, the J end by 5 bases, with 6 bases between. Per germline, CDR1 MDHEN and CDR2 SYDVKM. The CDR3 runs 13 residues. This chain's CDR3 is CASSLSGYQPQHF. CDR3 nucleotides: TGTGCCAGCAGTTTATCAGGATATCAGCCCCAGCATTTT.

The chain carries TRBV7-9 and TRBJ1-2; no clear D gene. Per the germline V gene, CDR1 is SEHNR and CDR2 is FQNEAQ (reference sequence). This CDR3 contains 16 residues. Trimming cost V 4 bases and J 2 bases, with 17 bases left between them. The DNA for the CDR3 is TGTGCCAGCAGCTACAACCGAGGCTATACGAACTATGGCTACACCTTC. As protein: CASSYNRGYTNYGYTF.

V gene TRBV5-1 combines with J gene TRBJ2-2, with D possibly matching TRBD2 (5 bases). Germline CDR1 is SGHRS and CDR2 is YFSETQ. Trimming pared 0 bases from V and 4 bases from J, leaving 13 bases between. The CDR3 is 16 amino acids. This CDR3 is CASSLAGGGSTGELFF. The CDR3 bases are TGCGCCAGCAGCTTGGCCGGCGGTGGGAGCACCGGGGAGCTGTTTTTT. Drawing the rest from reference TRBV5-1 and TRBJ2-2, the complete variable domain is KAGVTQTPRYLIKTRGQQVTLSCSPISGHRSVSWYQQTPGQGLQFLFEYFSETQRNKGNFPGRFSGRQFSNSRSEMNVSTLELGDSALYLCASSLAGGGSTGELFFGEGSRLTVL.

Note on this clone: The same CDR3 can be traced to other DNA sequences in this sample. J is TRBJ2-7 and V is TRBV5-1, with unresolved D. Trimming took 0 bases from V and 3 from J, leaving 10 bases between them. From germline, CDR1 is SGHRS and CDR2 YFSETQ. The CDR3 extends over 14 amino acids. The CDR3 DNA sequence: TGCGCCAGCAGCTTGGTCCAAGGGAACTACGAGCAGTACTTC. This codes for CASSLVQGNYEQYF.

This clone is a singleton in its sample. This chain uses TRBV12-5 with TRBJ2-1; no reliable D call. Germline V gene data show CDR1 as LGHNT and CDR2 as FRNRAP. This CDR3 is 14 amino acids long. The V and J ends lost 7 bases and 0 bases respectively, with 10 bases between them. The CDR3 coding sequence is TGTGCTAGTGCTAATCCGAGCTCCTACAATGAGCAGTTCTTC. The encoded protein is CASANPSSYNEQFF.

J is TRBJ2-3 and V is TRBV6-5; 10 bases fit TRBD1. The CDR3 has 15 amino acids. Germline CDR1 MNHEY, CDR2 SVGAGI. With 5 bases clipped from V and 1 base from J, the junction kept 3 bases outside the gene matches. The CDR3 loop reads CASSRTGGRTDTQYF. CDR3 nucleotides: TGTGCCAGCAGTAGGACAGGGGGGCGCACAGATACGCAGTATTTT.

The V call is TRBV5-4, the J call TRBJ2-1; 12 positions match TRBD2. The CDR3 sequence is 19 residues long. The junction had 14 bases not matched to a gene; V was cut back by 0 bases and J by 7 bases. Germline-derived CDR1 and CDR2 are SGHNT and YYREEE (reference sequence). The CDR3 DNA is TGTGCCAGCAGCTTGGGGGCTAGCGGGAGGGCATATATTGGAAATGAGCAGTTCTTC. It yields the protein CASSLGASGRAYIGNEQFF.

This clone was observed a single time. The chain combines TRBV12-5 with TRBJ2-5; D uncertain. Between the trimmed V and J ends, which lost 4 bases and 7 bases, there was a span of 10 bases. The CDR3 spans 12 residues. Germline assignment: CDR1 LGHNT and CDR2 FRNRAP. CDR3 bases: TGTGCTAGTGGTTCGTTCTGGGGGACCCAGTACTTC. The encoded protein is CASGSFWGTQYF.

The chain recombines TRBV5-1 with TRBJ2-3; tentatively, D is TRBD1 (5 bases). CDR3 length equals 15 residues. Looked up from germline, CDR1 is SGHRS and CDR2 is YFSETQ. The V end lost 2 bases, the J end lost 1 base, and 11 bases lay between the germline ends. The CDR3 DNA reads TGCGCCAGCAGCTTTTCAGGGCCTCGCACAGATACGCAGTATTTT. This translates into CASSFSGPRTDTQYF.

This chain joins TRBV5-1 and TRBJ2-2, with a weak D call TRBD2 (5 bases). CDR1 SGHRS and CDR2 YFSETQ come from the germline V gene. The V end was cut by 9 bases, the J end by 1 base, with 10 bases between. CDR3 length: 13 amino acids. The CDR3 DNA follows: TGCGCCACGGGATTGGGGAACACCGGGGAGCTGTTTTTT. Translation: CATGLGNTGELFF.

Notes on this clone: The identical CDR3 is also encoded by other nucleotide sequences in the sample. The chain has TRBV4-1 and TRBJ1-2, with D unresolved. CDR1 is MGHRA, CDR2 YSYEKL, per germline. V lost 0 bases and J 2 bases, leaving 4 bases between the germline ends. The length of the CDR3 is 13 residues. The CDR3, as DNA: TGCGCCAGCAGCCAAGATGGAAACTATGGCTACACCTTC. Its translation: CASSQDGNYGYTF.

The chain links TRBV11-2 to TRBJ2-7, with 7 bases identical to TRBD1. This CDR3 contains 16 residues. Trimming at V came to 6 bases and at J to 0 bases, leaving 11 bases not matched to a gene. Germline-derived CDR1 and CDR2 are SGHAT and FQNNGV. As DNA, the CDR3 is TGTGCCAGCAGTCACTGGACAGGAACAAGCTCCTACGAGCAGTACTTC. Translated: CASSHWTGTSSYEQYF. Complete variable domain (other parts from reference TRBV11-2 and TRBJ2-7): EAGVAQSPRYKIIEKRQSVAFWCNPISGHATLYWYQQILGQGPKLLIQFQNNGVVDDSQLPKDRFSAERLKGVDSTLKIQPAKLEDSAVYLCASSHWTGTSSYEQYFGPGTRLTVT.

This chain links TRBV9 with TRBJ2-3; no reliable D call. The CDR3 extends over 12 amino acids. V shed 2 bases and J shed 2 bases, with 3 bases lying between them. The germline V gene has CDR1 SGDLS and CDR2 YYNGEE. The CDR3 nucleotides are TGTGCCAGCAGCGTTCTCACAGATACGCAGTATTTT. Protein product: CASSVLTDTQYF. The variable domain in full, completed from reference TRBV9 and TRBJ2-3, reads DSGVTQTPKHLITATGQRVTLRCSPRSGDLSVYWYQQSLDQGLQFLIQYYNGEERAKGNILERFSAQQFPDLHSELNLSSLELGDSALYFCASSVLTDTQYFGPGTRLTVL.

As to this clone: Other nucleotide sequences from this sample produce the same CDR3. This chain links TRBV5-1 with TRBJ2-3; D uncertain. V gave up 0 bases and J gave up 4 bases, with 9 bases separating them. The germline V gene has CDR1 SGHRS and CDR2 YFSETQ. The CDR3 extends over 14 amino acids. CDR3 bases: TGCGCCAGCAGCTTGGAAACTTCGGCAGATACGCAGTATTTT. This sequence encodes CASSLETSADTQYF.

The V gene is TRBV29-1, the J gene TRBJ1-2; the match to TRBD1 covers 11 bases. Germline CDR1 reads SQVTM; CDR2 reads ANQGSEA. V lost 5 bases to trimming and J lost 8 bases; unmatched junction nucleotides: 7. The CDR3 consists of 13 residues. CDR3 in amino acids: CSVLMGQGVGYTF. CDR3 in DNA: TGCAGCGTTTTAATGGGACAGGGGGTAGGCTACACCTTC.

The gene calls are TRBV27 and TRBJ2-2, with D possibly matching TRBD1 (6 bases). CDR1 MNHEY and CDR2 SMNVEV come from the germline V gene (reference sequence). Trimming took 8 bases from V and 5 from J, leaving 18 bases between them. The length of the CDR3 is 15 residues. The CDR3 DNA reads as TGTGCCAGCTCTGGGGGCGGGTGGGGGACCGGGGAGCTGTTTTTT. It encodes CASSGGGWGTGELFF.

This rearrangement joins TRBV9 to TRBJ2-5; TRBD1 agrees at 10 bases. Looked up from germline, CDR1 is SGDLS and CDR2 is YYNGEE. There are 17 residues in the CDR3. J gave up 2 bases and V 3 bases, and 10 bases lay outside the gene matches. CDR3: CASSAGQGVFIQETQYF. For the CDR3, the DNA is TGTGCCAGCAGCGCCGGACAGGGGGTTTTTATTCAAGAGACCCAGTACTTC.

This clone occurred once. The rearrangement uses TRBV4-1 and TRBJ1-4; D call uncertain. Germline V gives CDR1 MGHRA, CDR2 YSYEKL. The CDR3 extends over 17 amino acids. The V and J ends lost 4 bases and 6 bases respectively, with 21 bases between them. The CDR3 coding sequence is TGCGCCAGCAGCCGAGTCCATAAGACACTTGTAGATGAAAAACTGTTTTTT. Translating it yields CASSRVHKTLVDEKLFF.

The chain employs TRBV10-1 and TRBJ2-1, with D perhaps TRBD1 or TRBD2 (6 bases each). This CDR3 contains 15 residues. The V end was cut by 2 bases, the J end by 7 bases, with 15 bases between. Germline V lookup: CDR1 WNHNN, CDR2 SYGVQD (reference sequence). DNA for the CDR3: TGCGCCAGCAGTGAGGGGGGGCCTCGTAGAAATGAGCAGTTCTTC. Protein: CASSEGGPRRNEQFF.